This T cell receptor (beta chain) was captured by sequencing in a study of blood T cell repertoires in COVID-19. About the research overall: From the United States, Italy and Spain came samples of acute and convalescent COVID-19. T cells, B-cell-depleted T cells, or PBMCs provided the cDNA or gDNA that served as material.

In the source study's methods: Amplification from reference gene primers served as the basis for estimated nucleated cell counts. The data were produced by immunoSEQ multiplex PCR, yet TCRdb's version contains in-frame clones alone and is incomplete. That table supplies the V and J calls and clone size; D and trimming were determined from the DNA. The data hold some 220,000 clones, with over 70% observed a single time. This CDR3 comprises 14 residues. The germline V gene has CDR1 ENHRY and CDR2 SYGVKD. J was trimmed by 4 bases and V by 6 bases; bases with no gene match: 8. The source material was peripheral blood. The J gene is TRBJ2-5, the V gene TRBV10-3; 7 nucleotides agree with TRBD2. This TCR came from a woman in her seventies with acute or convalescent COVID-19. The CDR3 bases are TGTGCCATCAGAGCACATGGGGGGGTAGAGACCCAGTACTTC. Protein sequence: CAIRAHGGVETQYF.